The 17 T cell receptor beta chains presented below share a single source sample, sequenced in a study of blood T cell repertoires in COVID-19. Method: immunoSEQ multiplex PCR; TCRdb's copy keeps in-frame clones and lacks some. The sample carries hundreds of thousands of clones, 75% to 90% recorded once. Input material: PBMCs or T cells enriched from blood (not recorded which). All receptors derive from a woman in her twenties or thirties with acute COVID-19.

J is TRBJ2-2 and V is TRBV4-1; TRBD1 aligns across 9 bases. This CDR3 contains 17 residues. Germline CDR1 is MGHRA and CDR2 is YSYEKL. The junction had 2 bases not matched to a gene; V was cut back by 0 bases and J by 0 bases. CDR3 protein: CASSQDRDRANTGELFF. CDR3 sequence (DNA): TGCGCCAGCAGCCAAGACCGGGACAGGGCGAACACCGGGGAGCTGTTTTTT.

The chain links TRBV7-8 to TRBJ1-2; D is possibly TRBD1 (6 bases). Germline values: CDR1 SGHVS, CDR2 FQNEAQ. Trimming took 5 bases from V and 6 from J, leaving 19 bases between them. The CDR3 is 15 amino acids. CDR3 in amino acids: CASSTSGQRENGYTF. The CDR3 nucleotides read TGTGCCAGCAGCACAAGCGGACAGAGAGAAAATGGCTACACCTTC.

This clone came up once. This chain links TRBV4-1 with TRBJ2-7, with 9 bases matching TRBD2. Trimming cost V 0 bases and J 4 bases; bases outside gene matches: 7. This CDR3 has 16 amino acids. Germline lookup yields CDR1 MGHRA and CDR2 YSYEKL. The CDR3, as DNA: TGCGCCAGCAGCCAAGATAGCGGGGGCGCATATTACGAGCAGTACTTC. It yields the protein CASSQDSGGAYYEQYF.

The chain links TRBV9 to TRBJ2-1, with D maybe TRBD2 (6 bases). CDR1 SGDLS and CDR2 YYNGEE come from the germline V gene. With 0 bases removed from V and 5 bases from J, the gap between germline ends came to 12 bases. The CDR3 loop spans 15 amino acids. CDR3 sequence reads: CASSVGGRSDNEQFF. The CDR3 DNA is TGTGCCAGCAGCGTAGGAGGGAGGAGCGACAATGAGCAGTTCTTC.

The chain recombines TRBV28 with TRBJ2-5, with D unresolved. V gave up 6 bases and J gave up 4 bases, with 3 bases separating them. From germline, CDR1 is MDHEN and CDR2 SYDVKM. The CDR3 is 10 amino acids. CDR3: CASSGETQYF. The DNA for the CDR3 is TGTGCCAGCAGCGGAGAGACCCAGTACTTC. Looking up the rest from reference TRBV28 and TRBJ2-5 gives the full variable domain: DVKVTQSSRYLVKRTGEKVFLECVQDMDHENMFWYRQDPGLGLRLIYFSYDVKMKEKGDIPEGYSVSREKKERFSLILESASTNQTSMYLCASSGETQYFGPGTRLLVL.

The J gene is TRBJ2-1, the V gene TRBV3-1 (or the pseudogene TRBV3-2), with 7 positions matching TRBD1. J was trimmed by 8 bases and V by 1 base; bases with no gene match: 8. The CDR3 runs 15 residues. Germline CDR1 reads LGHDT; CDR2 reads YNNKEL (reference sequence). The CDR3 DNA reads as TGTGCCAGCAGCCAAGGTACAGGGGTCTCCCATGAGCAGTTCTTC. Protein: CASSQGTGVSHEQFF.

The chain carries TRBV2 and TRBJ2-7; D is undetermined. Trimming shortened V by 4 bases and J by 0 bases, and 10 bases separated the two germline ends. From germline, CDR1 is SNHLY and CDR2 FYNNEI. CDR3 length: 14 residues. The CDR3 loop reads CASSGARTSYEQYF. DNA of the CDR3: TGTGCCAGCAGTGGGGCCAGAACCTCCTACGAGCAGTACTTC.

The rearrangement joins TRBV6-7 to TRBJ2-1, with a weak D call TRBD2 (6 bases). TRBV6-7 carries the ORF label, with uncertain function. Deletions cut 0 bases from V and 6 bases from J, with 15 bases between. The CDR3 has 16 amino acids. Here the CDR3 reads CASSYSSGTSCNEQFF. CDR3 in DNA: TGTGCCAGCAGTTACTCGAGTGGAACTAGCTGCAATGAGCAGTTCTTC.

The chain has TRBV7-9 and TRBJ1-5; D unresolved. CDR3 length: 12 amino acids. Germline CDR1 reads SEHNR; CDR2 reads FQNEAQ (reference sequence). V was trimmed by 4 bases and J by 6 bases, leaving 7 bases between them. The CDR3 sequence: CASSSKSQPQHF. The CDR3 bases are TGTGCCAGCAGCTCCAAGAGTCAGCCCCAGCATTTT.

This sequence joins TRBV7-3 and TRBJ2-5, with D possibly TRBD1 on 6 matching bases. Trimming left V 1 base short and J 2 bases short, with 11 bases between. The germline V gene encodes CDR1 SGHTA and CDR2 FQGTGA. This CDR3 region has 15 residues. The CDR3 sequence is CASSLNGQSQETQYF. The CDR3 nucleotides read TGTGCCAGCAGCTTAAACGGACAGTCTCAAGAGACCCAGTACTTC.

This clone was seen a handful of times. This chain connects TRBV28 to TRBJ1-1; tentative D call: TRBD1 (5 bases). The CDR3 contains 14 residues. V dropped 3 bases and J dropped 1 base, with 9 bases sitting between them. Germline values: CDR1 MDHEN, CDR2 SYDVKM. The CDR3 spells CASSFQGANTEAFF. For the CDR3, the DNA is TGTGCCAGCAGTTTCCAGGGTGCGAACACTGAAGCTTTCTTT.

The chain recombines TRBV29-1 with TRBJ1-2, with 7 nucleotides matching TRBD1. V lost 3 bases and J lost 6; bases outside the gene matches: 10. CDR3 length: 14 residues. Germline V gene lookup returns CDR1 SQVTM and CDR2 ANQGSEA. In nucleotides, the CDR3 is TGCAGCGTTGATCGTTGGCGGCAGGGGGATGGCTACACCTTC. Residues: CSVDRWRQGDGYTF.

This clone was picked up a small number of times. The chain joins TRBV11-2 to TRBJ2-1; 9 bases match TRBD1. CDR1 is SGHAT, CDR2 FQNNGV, per germline. This CDR3 has 18 residues. V was pared by 5 bases and J by 2 bases, with 13 bases of the junction left unmatched. The CDR3 bases are TGTGCCAGCAGCGACCTGAGGACAGGGGCCCGTGCCTACAATGAGCAGTTCTTC. Protein sequence: CASSDLRTGARAYNEQFF. Full variable domain (rest looked up from reference TRBV11-2 and TRBJ2-1): EAGVAQSPRYKIIEKRQSVAFWCNPISGHATLYWYQQILGQGPKLLIQFQNNGVVDDSQLPKDRFSAERLKGVDSTLKIQPAKLEDSAVYLCASSDLRTGARAYNEQFFGPGTRLTVL.

The chain carries TRBV9 and TRBJ2-3; no firm D call. Trimming stripped 2 bases from V and 1 base from J, with 11 bases between. CDR3 length: 15 residues. CDR1 and CDR2 from the germline V gene are SGDLS and YYNGEE. The CDR3 loop reads CASSVLEFGTDTQYF. The CDR3 nucleotides read TGTGCCAGCAGCGTCTTAGAGTTTGGCACAGATACGCAGTATTTT.

The genes are TRBV18 and TRBJ2-5, with TRBD2 matching over 14 bases. The ends lost 6 bases at V and 2 bases at J; junction bases unmatched: 8. The CDR3 length is 17 residues. Germline CDR1 is KGHSH and CDR2 is LQKENI. CDR3 residues: CASSPTSGGAYQETQYF. For the CDR3, the DNA is TGTGCCAGCTCCCCGACTAGCGGGGGGGCCTATCAAGAGACCCAGTACTTC.

The rearrangement links TRBV28 to TRBJ2-7; 9 bases fit TRBD2. From germline, CDR1 is MDHEN and CDR2 SYDVKM. Trimming took 5 bases from V and 3 from J; bases not matched to a gene: 11. This CDR3 spans 16 amino acids. As DNA, the CDR3 is TGTGCCAGCAGTCTAACCCGACTAGCGGACCTCTACGAGCAGTACTTC. Residues: CASSLTRLADLYEQYF. Looking up the rest from reference TRBV28 and TRBJ2-7 gives the full variable domain: DVKVTQSSRYLVKRTGEKVFLECVQDMDHENMFWYRQDPGLGLRLIYFSYDVKMKEKGDIPEGYSVSREKKERFSLILESASTNQTSMYLCASSLTRLADLYEQYFGPGTRLTVT.

This clone was counted once. The chain employs TRBV19 and TRBJ2-1, with D tentatively TRBD1 (5 bases). This CDR3 comprises 17 residues. Trimming removed 0 bases from V and 0 bases from J, with 12 bases in between. Germline V lookup: CDR1 LNHDA, CDR2 SQIVND (reference sequence). CDR3 sequence reads: CASSIDHQGTSYNEQFF. For the CDR3, the DNA is TGTGCCAGTAGTATAGATCATCAGGGCACCTCCTACAATGAGCAGTTCTTC.